This T cell receptor (beta chain) was captured by sequencing in a study of long-term antiretroviral therapy in people with HIV. From each donor, at least one pre-ART PBMC sample and at least two post-ART PBMC samples were obtained. In the United States, treatment was given to all participants with HIV. Each specimen consisted of about 0.85-11 million cryopreserved PBMC prior to extraction of DNA. The assay, immunoSEQ v3.0, was run at survey level. Sequenced by immunoSEQ multiplex PCR; TCRdb stores in-frame clones only, minus some. This table has 10,000 to 15,000 clones, about 70% appearing once. Germline V gives CDR1 MNHEY, CDR2 SVGAGI. The V and J ends lost 7 bases and 3 bases respectively, with 10 bases between them. This CDR3 has 12 amino acids. This clone showed up just once.

Source: unsorted PBMCs, taken about 3.1 years before starting antiretroviral therapy. The V call is TRBV6-5, the J call TRBJ2-7; D possibly corresponds to TRBD1 (6 bases). The sequence came from a man aged 35 to 55 with HIV. CDR3 sequence reads: CASTNRDYEQYF. The DNA of the CDR3 is TGTGCCAGCACTAACAGGGACTACGAGCAGTACTTC.